This T cell receptor (beta chain) emerged from a study of radiotherapy plus CTLA-4 blockade in lung cancer. Germline CDR1 and CDR2: SGHTA and FQGTGA. V lost 5 bases to trimming and J lost 1 base, with 11 bases between them. CDR3 size: 14 residues. Assay: immunoSEQ multiplex PCR; the TCRdb copy retains only in-frame clones and omits some. The table shows approximately 100,000 clones, with approximately 81% occurring only once. The sequencing here drew on peripheral blood, taken from a patient treated with radiotherapy plus ipilimumab. The rearrangement uses TRBV7-3 and TRBJ1-1; D unresolved. This sequence originates from a human donor with non-small cell lung cancer that progressed on radiotherapy plus ipilimumab. Some clones in this sample may be carry-over from other donors' samples. The CDR3 DNA sequence: TGTGCCAGCAGCAACCGGTCGCGGAACACTGAAGCTTTCTTT. Its translation is CASSNRSRNTEAFF.